A selection of T cell receptor beta chains follows, all from one sample in a study of T cells in Graves' hyperthyroidism and ophthalmopathy. Each CDR3 protein is one row after TCRdb ran MiXCR on the multiplex PCR reads. The data contain under 250,000 distinct CDR3 sequences, roughly 18% of them singletons. Sequenced material: blood. The receptors stem from a man aged 50 to 59 with Graves' hyperthyroidism. Both conserved end residues are part of each CDR3. The D gene is left open where the match is weak. Where a row states a size, it is once, few, many or the class of an expanded clone; other rows omit it.

TRBV7-6	TRBD2	TRBJ2-3	NA	CASSLETSAINTDTQYF	TGTGCCAGCAGCTTAGAGACTAGCGCTATTAACACAGATACGCAGTATTTT
TRBV3-1	TRBD2	TRBJ2-5	many	CASSQVVLAGVLGQETQYF	TGTGCCAGCAGCCAAGTTGTACTAGCGGGAGTATTAGGGCAAGAGACCCAGTACTTC
TRBV27	NA	TRBJ2-2	NA	CASSLWGTKTGELFF	TGTGCCAGCAGTTTATGGGGGACAAAAACCGGGGAGCTGTTTTTT
TRBV9	NA	TRBJ1-2	few	CASSVQGGGLKGNYGYTF	TGTGCCAGCAGCGTCCAGGGTGGGGGGCTTAAAGGGAACTATGGCTACACCTTC
TRBV29-1	NA	TRBJ2-5	many	CSVPDEGVETQYF	TGCAGCGTGCCTGACGAAGGCGTAGAGACCCAGTACTTC
TRBV11-3	NA	TRBJ2-7	many	CASSSIYPPTYEQYF	TGTGCCAGCAGCTCCATCTACCCACCCACCTACGAGCAGTACTTC
TRBV29-1	TRBD1	TRBJ2-7	few	CSVMDRDRYEQYF	TGCAGCGTCATGGACAGGGACCGCTACGAGCAGTACTTC
TRBV29-1	TRBD1	TRBJ1-2	few	CSVEMGRGRGGYTF	TGCAGCGTTGAAATGGGCAGGGGGCGAGGTGGCTACACCTTC
TRBV5-1	NA	TRBJ2-2	NA	CASSFGDPDGELFF	TGCGCCAGCAGCTTCGGAGATCCGGACGGGGAGCTGTTTTTT
TRBV3-1	NA	TRBJ2-5	many	CASSHVGQGETQYF	TGTGCCAGCAGCCACGTAGGGCAGGGAGAGACCCAGTACTTC
TRBV5-1	TRBD2	TRBJ2-3	many	CASSLTSGDTDTQYF	TGCGCCAGCAGCTTGACTAGCGGAGACACAGATACGCAGTATTTT
TRBV18	TRBD1	TRBJ1-1	many	CASSPEGQVSAFF	TGTGCCAGCTCACCAGAGGGACAGGTTTCGGCTTTCTTT
TRBV12-3/TRBV12-4	TRBD1	TRBJ1-2	NA	CASSLETGTNYGYTF	TGTGCCAGCAGTTTAGAGACAGGGACCAACTATGGCTACACCTTC
TRBV28	TRBD1	TRBJ2-5	NA	CASSFGQGWETQYF	TGTGCCAGCAGTTTCGGACAGGGTTGGGAGACCCAGTACTTC
TRBV7-9	NA	TRBJ1-1	few	CASSPGGGTGKAFF	TGTGCCAGCAGCCCGGGAGGGGGGACCGGGAAAGCTTTCTTT
TRBV11-3	NA	TRBJ2-2	many	CASSWTGTGELFF	TGTGCCAGCAGCTGGACGGGGACCGGGGAGCTGTTTTTT
TRBV11-2	TRBD1	TRBJ2-2	NA	CASSFQGARTGELFF	TGTGCCAGCAGCTTCCAGGGGGCGCGAACCGGGGAGCTGTTTTTT
TRBV20-1	NA	TRBJ2-1	NA	CSARGGADYNEQFF	TGCAGTGCTAGAGGGGGGGCCGACTACAATGAGCAGTTCTTC
TRBV29-1	NA	TRBJ1-2	few	CSVGQSDYGYTF	TGCAGCGTAGGACAGTCGGACTATGGCTACACCTTC
TRBV11-2	TRBD2	TRBJ2-7	many	CASSTSGAKFEQYF	TGTGCCAGCAGTACTAGCGGGGCCAAGTTTGAGCAGTACTTC
TRBV14	NA	TRBJ2-1	few	CASSLEGLGYNEQFF	TGTGCCAGCAGCCTCGAGGGCTTGGGGTACAATGAGCAGTTCTTC
TRBV28	NA	TRBJ1-4	few	CASSTGTSEKLFF	TGTGCCAGCAGCACCGGGACATCGGAAAAACTGTTTTTT
TRBV27	NA	TRBJ1-2	many	CASSLSMGTYYGYTF	TGTGCCAGCAGTTTATCAATGGGGACTTACTATGGCTACACCTTC
TRBV7-2	TRBD2	TRBJ2-7	many	CASSFGGSGYEQYF	TGTGCCAGCAGCTTTGGCGGGAGTGGGTACGAGCAGTACTTC
TRBV28	NA	TRBJ1-1	many	CASSRTEMNTEAFF	TGTGCCAGCAGCCGGACAGAGATGAACACTGAAGCTTTCTTT
TRBV20-1	NA	TRBJ1-1	few	CSANQGTREAFF	TGCAGTGCAAACCAGGGAACCCGTGAAGCTTTCTTT
TRBV11-1	NA	TRBJ2-2	many	CASSLWAQAGELFF	TGTGCCAGCAGCTTATGGGCGCAGGCCGGGGAGCTGTTTTTT
TRBV18	TRBD2	TRBJ2-7	many	CASSLGEGQNEQYF	TGTGCCAGCTCACTGGGGGAGGGCCAGAACGAGCAGTACTTC
TRBV12-3/TRBV12-4	TRBD1	TRBJ1-6	NA	CASRASDRENSPLHF	TGTGCCAGCAGGGCGTCGGACAGGGAAAATTCACCCCTCCACTTT
TRBV7-3	NA	TRBJ2-2	NA	CASSLMSGGETGELFF	TGTGCCAGCAGCTTAATGAGCGGTGGGGAGACCGGGGAGCTGTTTTTT
TRBV13	NA	TRBJ1-3	few	CASSQQLPSGNTIYF	TGTGCCAGCAGCCAACAGCTTCCCTCTGGAAACACCATATATTTT
TRBV25-1	TRBD2	TRBJ2-1	many	CASTAGDEQFF	TGTGCCAGCACAGCGGGGGATGAGCAGTTCTTC
TRBV28	TRBD1	TRBJ1-6	NA	CASSLGTGNNSPLHF	TGTGCCAGCAGCCTCGGGACAGGAAATAATTCACCCCTCCACTTT
TRBV28	NA	TRBJ1-5	many	CASSLVLQPQHF	TGTGCCAGCAGTTTAGTTTTGCAGCCCCAGCATTTT
TRBV2	TRBD1	TRBJ1-4	few	CASSETGGLGEKLFF	TGTGCCAGCAGTGAAACAGGGGGTCTTGGTGAAAAACTGTTTTTT
TRBV6-5	TRBD2	TRBJ2-7	once	CASSYSTSPAYEQYF	TGTGCCAGCAGTTACTCGACTAGCCCCGCCTACGAGCAGTACTTC
TRBV18	NA	TRBJ2-3	many	CASSPGGTGTDTQYF	TGTGCCAGCTCACCAGGGGGGACAGGCACAGATACGCAGTATTTT
TRBV3-1	NA	TRBJ1-1	many	CASSRTANTEAFF	TGTGCCAGCAGCCGGACGGCCAACACTGAAGCTTTCTTT
TRBV15	NA	TRBJ2-1	NA	CATSKTRYEQFF	TGTGCCACCAGCAAAACTAGATATGAGCAGTTCTTC
TRBV20-1	NA	TRBJ2-1	few	CSARAGPVNEQFF	TGCAGTGCTAGAGCGGGGCCAGTAAATGAGCAGTTCTTC
TRBV7-3	TRBD1	TRBJ2-5	many	CASSSSGTGRETQYF	TGTGCCAGCAGCTCATCAGGGACAGGGAGAGAGACCCAGTACTTC
TRBV28	TRBD1	TRBJ2-4	many	CASSPLGRGPAKNIQYF	TGTGCCAGCAGTCCCCTTGGAAGGGGGCCTGCCAAAAACATTCAGTACTTC